A single sample is the source of the 17 T cell receptor beta chains below, sequenced in a study of early T cells in non-severe SARS-CoV-2 infection. Using its own MiXCR run on the 5' RACE reads, TCRdb lists one record per CDR3 protein. The sample lists around 66,000 distinct CDR3 sequences; about 12% were seen once. Sequencing used whole blood. The source is an adult who was a healthcare worker with PCR-confirmed SARS-CoV-2 infection or an uninfected control (not recorded which).

The genes are TRBV6-1 and TRBJ2-5, with D uncertain. In germline, CDR1 is MNHNS, CDR2 SASEGT. The CDR3 sequence is 13 residues long. V was shortened by 4 bases and J by 0 bases, with 6 bases between the two germline ends. The CDR3 reads CASSAAYQETQYF. The CDR3 bases are TGTGCCAGCAGTGCGGCGTACCAAGAGACCCAGTACTTC.

This rearrangement joins TRBV11-2 to TRBJ1-1, with 7 nucleotides matching TRBD1. Trimming removed 0 bases from V and 4 bases from J; junction bases left unmatched: 5. Germline lookup yields CDR1 SGHAT and CDR2 FQNNGV. CDR3 length: 15 residues. The CDR3 spells CASSLDEGQVTEAFF. CDR3 nucleotides: TGTGCCAGCAGCTTAGATGAAGGACAGGTCACTGAAGCTTTCTTT.

This chain's CDR3 is CASSPLSSYNEQFF. In DNA, the CDR3 is TGTGCCAGCAGTCCCCTCAGCTCCTACAATGAGCAGTTCTTC. V usage is TRBV2 and J usage is TRBJ2-1, with no clear D. CDR1 is SNHLY and CDR2 is FYNNEI in the germline V gene. This CDR3 is 14 amino acids long. Trimming stripped 5 bases from V and 0 bases from J, with 8 bases between.

This clonotype was counted at least ten times. The chain couples TRBV12-3 or TRBV12-4 to TRBJ2-2; tentative D call: TRBD2 (5 bases). The V end was cut by 6 bases, the J end by 2 bases, with 10 bases between. The CDR3 is 14 amino acids. CDR3 sequence reads: CASRRGPNTGELFF. CDR3 in DNA: TGTGCCAGCAGGCGCGGGCCAAACACCGGGGAGCTGTTTTTT.

The V and J genes are TRBV29-1 and TRBJ2-2; 8 bases agree with TRBD1. Trimming at V came to 7 bases and at J to 0 bases, leaving 4 bases not matched to a gene. Looked up from germline, CDR1 is SQVTM and CDR2 is ANQGSEA. This CDR3 contains 14 residues. The CDR3 reads CSARQGTNTGELFF. CDR3 nucleotide sequence: TGCAGCGCCCGACAGGGGACGAACACCGGGGAGCTGTTTTTT.

The chain employs TRBV29-1 and TRBJ2-7; 8 bases align to TRBD2. Germline V gene data show CDR1 as SQVTM and CDR2 as ANQGSEA. The CDR3 is 11 residues long. Trimming took 6 bases from V and 7 from J; bases not matched to a gene: 5. The CDR3 nucleotides read TGCAGCGTACGGGCGGGGGGAGAGCAGTACTTC. Its protein is CSVRAGGEQYF.

This clonotype was counted at least ten times. The V and J genes are TRBV6-6 and TRBJ1-1; 7 bases agree with TRBD1. Germline CDR1 reads MNHNY; CDR2 reads SVGAGI (reference sequence). J lost 0 bases, V lost 5 bases, and 3 bases had no gene match. The CDR3 is 14 amino acids. CDR3 region: CASSVGQLNTEAFF. The DNA of the CDR3 is TGTGCCAGCAGTGTGGGACAGCTGAACACTGAAGCTTTCTTT.

This clonotype was seen a few times. The chain is built from TRBV3-1 and TRBJ1-5; tentative D call: TRBD1 (6 bases). Germline V CDR1 and CDR2: LGHDT, YNNKEL (reference sequence). The V end was cut by 6 bases, the J end by 5 bases, with 17 bases between. The CDR3 spans 15 residues. Written as DNA, the CDR3 is TGTGCCAGCAGTCCCTGGGGGGGCTTCGATCAGCCCCAGCATTTT. Translated: CASSPWGGFDQPQHF.

In this sample, this clonotype turned up a few times. The chain combines TRBV20-1 with TRBJ2-5; tentative D call: TRBD2 (6 bases). The CDR3 length is 14 residues. V shed 3 bases and J shed 4 bases, with 15 bases lying between them. The germline V gene encodes CDR1 DFQATT and CDR2 SNEGSKA (reference sequence). As DNA, the CDR3 is TGCAGTGCTAGTTCCGGGGGTCCTGGAGAGACCCAGTACTTC. Translated, it gives CSASSGGPGETQYF.

This clonotype was counted at least ten times. The J gene is TRBJ2-1, the V gene TRBV6-1, with D possibly being TRBD1 (6 bases). Trimming took off 7 bases at V and 2 bases at J, with 9 bases between the two ends. The germline V gene has CDR1 MNHNS and CDR2 SASEGT. This CDR3 has 13 residues. The CDR3 bases are TGTGCCAGCAAACAGGGAACCTACAATGAGCAGTTCTTC. Translation: CASKQGTYNEQFF.

This clonotype came up many times. The rearrangement links TRBV6-5 to TRBJ2-5, with 8 bases aligning to TRBD1. CDR3 length equals 13 residues. Germline V gene sequence: CDR1 MNHEY, CDR2 SVGAGI. J lost 1 base, V lost 6 bases, and 1 base had no gene match. The CDR3 loop is CASSTGGQETQYF. Here the CDR3 DNA reads TGTGCCAGCAGCACAGGGGGCCAAGAGACCCAGTACTTC.

This clonotype occurred a few times. V gene TRBV29-1 combines with J gene TRBJ1-1; a possible D gene is TRBD1 (5 bases). V was clipped by 7 bases and J by 3 bases, with 12 bases between them. The CDR3 is made up of 12 amino acids. From germline, CDR1 is SQVTM and CDR2 ANQGSEA. CDR3 amino acids: CSGGDGDTEAFF. Written as DNA, the CDR3 is TGCAGCGGGGGGGATGGGGACACTGAAGCTTTCTTT.

The chain links TRBV7-9 to TRBJ2-5, with D uncertain. Between the trimmed V and J ends, which lost 1 base and 2 bases, there was a span of 8 bases. This CDR3 is 14 amino acids long. Germline-derived CDR1 and CDR2 are SEHNR and FQNEAQ (reference sequence). The CDR3 sequence: CASSLVWEQETQYF. The CDR3 coding sequence is TGTGCCAGCAGCTTAGTATGGGAACAAGAGACCCAGTACTTC.

This clonotype showed up many times. This sequence joins TRBV28 and TRBJ2-7, with 7 nucleotides matching TRBD1. Germline V gene lookup returns CDR1 MDHEN and CDR2 SYDVKM. There are 15 residues in the CDR3. The V and J ends lost 5 bases and 5 bases, in that order; junction bases with no gene match: 12. CDR3 in DNA: TGTGCCAGCAGTGAATTTACAGGGGCCCCCCACGAGCAGTACTTC. Translating gives CASSEFTGAPHEQYF.

The V gene is TRBV18, the J gene TRBJ1-5; perhaps TRBD1 as D (6 bases). Germline CDR1 reads KGHSH; CDR2 reads LQKENI. Deletions cut 2 bases from V and 1 base from J, with 9 bases between. The CDR3 is 15 residues long. The CDR3 nucleotides read TGTGCCAGCTCACCATCCCAGGGGAGCAATCAGCCCCAGCATTTT. It is translated as CASSPSQGSNQPQHF.

This clonotype was found a few times. The chain combines TRBV11-3 with TRBJ2-3; 11 bases align to TRBD2. CDR1 SGHNT and CDR2 YENEEA come from the germline V gene. The CDR3 is 16 residues long. The J segment lost 3 bases and the V segment lost 5 bases, leaving 7 bases of the junction unmatched. CDR3 sequence reads: CASSPGASGRTDTQYF. The DNA for the CDR3 is TGTGCCAGCAGCCCTGGGGCTAGCGGGAGGACAGATACGCAGTATTTT.

This clonotype occurred a few times. The chain links TRBV7-3 to TRBJ2-1; D call uncertain. The CDR3 totals 14 residues. Germline lookup yields CDR1 SGHTA and CDR2 FQGTGA. The V end lost 2 bases, the J end lost 8 bases, and 13 bases lay between the germline ends. CDR3 sequence reads: CASSLEGFGDEQFF. CDR3 nucleotides: TGTGCCAGCAGCTTAGAAGGGTTCGGCGATGAGCAGTTCTTC.